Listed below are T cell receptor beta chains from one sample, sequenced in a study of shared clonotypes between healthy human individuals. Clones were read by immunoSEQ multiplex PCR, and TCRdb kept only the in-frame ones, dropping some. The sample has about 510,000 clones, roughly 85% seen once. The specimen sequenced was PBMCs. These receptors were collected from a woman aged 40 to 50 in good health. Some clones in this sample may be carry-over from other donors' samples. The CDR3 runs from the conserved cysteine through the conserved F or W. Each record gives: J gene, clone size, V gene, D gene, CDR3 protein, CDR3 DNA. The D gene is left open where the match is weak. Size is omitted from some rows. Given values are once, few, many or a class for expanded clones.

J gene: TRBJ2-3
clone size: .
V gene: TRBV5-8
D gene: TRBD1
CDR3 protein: CASSRDRGRDTDTQYF
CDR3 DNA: TGTGCCAGCAGCAGAGACAGGGGCCGCGACACAGATACGCAGTATTTT

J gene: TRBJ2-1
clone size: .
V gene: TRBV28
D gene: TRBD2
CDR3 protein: CASPPGDGRQNNEQFF
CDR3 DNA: TGTGCCAGCCCTCCGGGGGACGGGAGGCAGAACAATGAGCAGTTCTTC

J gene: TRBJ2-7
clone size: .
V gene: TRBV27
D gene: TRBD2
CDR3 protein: CASSFSLAGIYEQYF
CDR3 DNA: TGTGCCAGCAGTTTTTCGCTAGCGGGGATCTACGAGCAGTACTTC

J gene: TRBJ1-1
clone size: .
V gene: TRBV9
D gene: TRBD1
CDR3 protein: CASTRTGANTEAFF
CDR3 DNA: TGTGCCAGCACCAGGACAGGGGCGAACACTGAAGCTTTCTTT

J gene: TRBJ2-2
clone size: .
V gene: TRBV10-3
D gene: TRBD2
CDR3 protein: CAISETSGRQGGELFF
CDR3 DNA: TGTGCCATCAGTGAGACTAGCGGGAGACAGGGCGGGGAGCTGTTTTTT

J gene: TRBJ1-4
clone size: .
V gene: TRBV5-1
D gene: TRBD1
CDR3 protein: CASSFGQGSTNEKLFF
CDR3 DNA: TGCGCCAGCAGCTTTGGACAGGGCTCAACTAATGAAAAACTGTTTTTT

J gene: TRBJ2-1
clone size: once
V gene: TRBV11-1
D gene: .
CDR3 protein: CASSLESNEQFF
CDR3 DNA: TGTGCCAGCAGCTTAGAGTCGAATGAGCAGTTCTTC

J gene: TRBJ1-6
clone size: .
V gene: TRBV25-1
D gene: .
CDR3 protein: CASRQGDSPLHF
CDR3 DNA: TGTGCCAGCAGACAGGGTGATTCACCCCTCCACTTT

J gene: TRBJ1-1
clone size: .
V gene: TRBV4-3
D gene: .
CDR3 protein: CASSLSKGRGTEAFF
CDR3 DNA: TGCGCCAGCAGCCTCTCAAAAGGTAGGGGCACTGAAGCTTTCTTT

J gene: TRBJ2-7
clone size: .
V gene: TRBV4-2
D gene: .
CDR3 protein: CASSPDGFEQYF
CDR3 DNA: TGTGCCAGCAGCCCGGACGGTTTTGAGCAGTACTTC

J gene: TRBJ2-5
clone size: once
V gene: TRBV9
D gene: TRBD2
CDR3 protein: CASSVGGTNIGETQYF
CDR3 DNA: TGTGCCAGCAGCGTGGGCGGGACTAATATAGGAGAGACCCAGTACTTC

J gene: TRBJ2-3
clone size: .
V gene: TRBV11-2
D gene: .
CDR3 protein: CASSPGSAGTDTQYF
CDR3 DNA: TGTGCCAGCAGCCCCGGAAGTGCGGGCACAGATACGCAGTATTTT

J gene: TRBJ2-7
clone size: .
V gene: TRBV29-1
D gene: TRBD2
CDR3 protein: CSAGTSGVSYEQYF
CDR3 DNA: TGCAGCGCCGGGACTAGCGGAGTCTCCTACGAGCAGTACTTC

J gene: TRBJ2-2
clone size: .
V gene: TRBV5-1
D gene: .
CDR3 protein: CASSFGQNTGELFF
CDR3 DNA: TGCGCCAGCAGCTTCGGGCAGAACACCGGGGAGCTGTTTTTT

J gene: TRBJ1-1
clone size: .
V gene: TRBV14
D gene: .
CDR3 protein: CASSQGGGWNTEAFF
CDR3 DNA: TGTGCCAGCAGCCAGGGGGGGGGCTGGAACACTGAAGCTTTCTTT

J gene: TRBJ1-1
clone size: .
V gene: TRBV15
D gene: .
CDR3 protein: CATSMGRQGDTEAFF
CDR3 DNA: TGTGCCACCAGCATGGGCCGGCAGGGCGACACTGAAGCTTTCTTT

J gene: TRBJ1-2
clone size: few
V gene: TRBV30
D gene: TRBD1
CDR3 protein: CASSPGQGAWGYTF
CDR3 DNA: TGTGCCTCTTCCCCGGGACAGGGGGCTTGGGGCTACACCTTC

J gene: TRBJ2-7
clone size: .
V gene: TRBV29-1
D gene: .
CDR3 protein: CSGGELYYEQYF
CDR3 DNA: TGCAGTGGTGGGGAGCTTTACTACGAGCAGTACTTC

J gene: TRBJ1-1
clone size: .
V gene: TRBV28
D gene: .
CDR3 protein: CAIPNRDPNTEAFF
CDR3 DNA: TGTGCCATCCCCAACAGGGATCCGAACACTGAAGCTTTCTTT

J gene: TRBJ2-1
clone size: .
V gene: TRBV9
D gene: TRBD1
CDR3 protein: CASSVGPGQGNNEQFF
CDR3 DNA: TGTGCCAGCAGCGTAGGCCCGGGACAGGGGAACAATGAGCAGTTCTTC

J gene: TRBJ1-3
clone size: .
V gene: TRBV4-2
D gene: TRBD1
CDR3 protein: CASSQGQGGVRTGNTIYF
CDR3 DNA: TGTGCCAGCAGCCAAGGACAGGGTGGCGTCCGAACTGGAAACACCATATATTTT

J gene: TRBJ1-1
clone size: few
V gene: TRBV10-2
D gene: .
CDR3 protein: CASSSMNTEAFF
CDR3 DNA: TGCGCCAGCAGTAGTATGAACACTGAAGCTTTCTTT

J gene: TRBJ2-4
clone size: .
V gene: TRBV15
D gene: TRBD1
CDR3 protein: CATSAGGAVNIQYF
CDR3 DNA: TGTGCCACCAGCGCAGGGGGAGCGGTAAACATTCAGTACTTC

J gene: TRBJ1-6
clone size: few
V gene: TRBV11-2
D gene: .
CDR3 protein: CASSAIGGDSPLHF
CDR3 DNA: TGTGCCAGCAGCGCAATAGGGGGGGATTCACCCCTCCACTTT

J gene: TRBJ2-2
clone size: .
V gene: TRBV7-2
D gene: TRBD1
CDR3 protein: CASSPRTGANTGELFF
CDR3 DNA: TGTGCCAGCAGCCCACGGACAGGGGCGAACACCGGGGAGCTGTTTTTT

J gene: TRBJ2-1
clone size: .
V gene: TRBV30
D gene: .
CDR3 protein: CAWRPWTDEQFF
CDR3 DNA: TGTGCCTGGCGCCCTTGGACGGATGAGCAGTTCTTC

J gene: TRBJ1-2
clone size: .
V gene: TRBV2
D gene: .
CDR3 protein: CASRVETYGYTF
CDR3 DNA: TGTGCCAGCAGGGTCGAGACTTATGGCTACACCTTC

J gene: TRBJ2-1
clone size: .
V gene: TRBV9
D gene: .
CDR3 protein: CASSVGGLYNEQFF
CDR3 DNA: TGTGCCAGCAGCGTAGGGGGCCTGTACAATGAGCAGTTCTTC

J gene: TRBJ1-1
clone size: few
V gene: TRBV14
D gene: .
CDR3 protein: CASSQSHLREAFF
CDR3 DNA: TGTGCCAGCAGCCAGAGCCACCTGCGGGAAGCTTTCTTT

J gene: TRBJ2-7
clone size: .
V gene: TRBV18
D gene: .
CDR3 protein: CASSPPVGRYEQYF
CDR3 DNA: TGTGCCAGCTCACCACCGGTAGGGAGGTACGAGCAGTACTTC

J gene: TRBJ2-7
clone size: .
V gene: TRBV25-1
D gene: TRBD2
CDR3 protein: CASSAPGGTRSEQYF
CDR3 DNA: TGTGCCAGCAGTGCACCAGGTGGGACTAGGAGCGAGCAGTACTTC

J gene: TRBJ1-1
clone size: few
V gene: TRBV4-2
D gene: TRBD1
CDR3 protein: CASSPPVVGQVMNTEAFF
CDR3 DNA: TGTGCCAGCAGCCCACCAGTAGTCGGACAGGTGATGAACACTGAAGCTTTCTTT

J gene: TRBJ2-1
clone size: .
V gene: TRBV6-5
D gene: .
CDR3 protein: CASSYLGGTYNEQFF
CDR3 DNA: TGTGCCAGCAGTTACCTTGGGGGGACCTACAATGAGCAGTTCTTC

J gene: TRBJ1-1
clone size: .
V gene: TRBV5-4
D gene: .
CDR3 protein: CASSPQGTEAFF
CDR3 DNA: TGTGCCAGCAGCCCGCAGGGGACTGAAGCTTTCTTT

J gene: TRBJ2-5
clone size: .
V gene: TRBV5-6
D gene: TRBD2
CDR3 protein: CASSLAAGGATQYF
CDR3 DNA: TGTGCCAGCAGCTTGGCTGCGGGGGGGGCGACCCAGTACTTC

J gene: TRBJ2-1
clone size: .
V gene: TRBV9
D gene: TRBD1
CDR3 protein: CASSPTTGAGNEQFF
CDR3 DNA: TGTGCCAGCAGCCCTACTACAGGGGCAGGCAATGAGCAGTTCTTC